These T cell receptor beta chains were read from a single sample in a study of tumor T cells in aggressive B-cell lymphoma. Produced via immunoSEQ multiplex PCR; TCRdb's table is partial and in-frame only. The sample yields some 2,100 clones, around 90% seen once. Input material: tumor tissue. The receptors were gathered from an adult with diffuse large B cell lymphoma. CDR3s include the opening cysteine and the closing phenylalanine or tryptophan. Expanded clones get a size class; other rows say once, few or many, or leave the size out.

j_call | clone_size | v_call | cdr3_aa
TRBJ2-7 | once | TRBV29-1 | CSVTDRLPYEQYF
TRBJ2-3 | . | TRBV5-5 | CASSHGTLRDTQYF
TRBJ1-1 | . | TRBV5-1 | CASSLEQGITEAFF
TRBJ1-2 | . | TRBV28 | CASSLAASSLGLNYGYTF
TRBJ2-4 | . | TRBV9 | CASSGQQGAKNIQYF
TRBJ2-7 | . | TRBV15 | CATSIDRGGGWTYEQYF
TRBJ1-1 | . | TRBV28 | CASNSRAQTGAEAFF
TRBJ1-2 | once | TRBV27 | CASKWTGGADGYTF
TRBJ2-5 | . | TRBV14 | CASSPDRAQETQYF
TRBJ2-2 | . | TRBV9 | CASSTGVYGELFF
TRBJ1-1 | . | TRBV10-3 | CAISEHGGKTEAFF
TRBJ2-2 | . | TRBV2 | CASTGLAGIVTGELFF
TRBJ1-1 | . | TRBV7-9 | CASSITGGGEAFF
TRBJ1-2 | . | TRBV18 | CASSPPGNREGSYGYTF
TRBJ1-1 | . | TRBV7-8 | CASSLVGRVNTEAFF
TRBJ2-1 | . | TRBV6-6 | CASSLRPTEAYNEQLF
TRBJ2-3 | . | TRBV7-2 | CASSAGTSGRTDTQYF
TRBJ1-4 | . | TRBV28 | CASSLETNNEKLFF
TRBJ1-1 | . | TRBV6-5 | CASVESGGRNTEAFF
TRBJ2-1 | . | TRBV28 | CASSSQQRLYNKQFF
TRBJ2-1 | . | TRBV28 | CASSSQQRLYNEQFF
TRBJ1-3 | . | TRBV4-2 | CASSLAGVETSGNTIYF
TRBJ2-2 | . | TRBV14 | CASSQGRGARELFF
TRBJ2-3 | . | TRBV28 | CASSPLESTDTQYF
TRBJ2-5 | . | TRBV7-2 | CASSSTGGMKTQYF
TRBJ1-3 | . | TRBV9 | CASSVAPGAGNTIYF
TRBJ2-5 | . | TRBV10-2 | CASSALTGQETQYF
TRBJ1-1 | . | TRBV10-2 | CASSMDRAEAFF
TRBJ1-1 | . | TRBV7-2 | CASSLDNQGVTEAFF
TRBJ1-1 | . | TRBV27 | CASSLFRNTEAFF
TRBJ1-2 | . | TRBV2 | CAVHPWQGDDYGYTF
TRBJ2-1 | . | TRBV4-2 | CASSQDHGGTGNEQFF
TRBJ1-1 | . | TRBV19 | CASSGLSRDTEAFF
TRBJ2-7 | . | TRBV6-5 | CAVVGAYEQYF
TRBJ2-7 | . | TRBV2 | CASSERQGVYEQYF
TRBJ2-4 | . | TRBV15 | CATSISNIQYF
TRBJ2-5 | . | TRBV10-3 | CAISTSGTSGSGETQYF
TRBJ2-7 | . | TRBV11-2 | CASSWDWGGEQYF
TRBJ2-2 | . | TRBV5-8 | CASSLDRLAGESGELFF
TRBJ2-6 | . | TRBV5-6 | CASSLVGADSGANVLTF
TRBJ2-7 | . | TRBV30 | CAWSVPGWTGFKQYF
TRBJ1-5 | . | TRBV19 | CASSRTGGVNQPQHF
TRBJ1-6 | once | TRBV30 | CALAAGGDNSPLHF
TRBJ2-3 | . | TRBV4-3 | CASGGARTDTQYF
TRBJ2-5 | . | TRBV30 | CAWSQGLAGVETETQYF
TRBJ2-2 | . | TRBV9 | CASSPSTSSTGELFF
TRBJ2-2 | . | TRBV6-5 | CASSYAASGPGELFF
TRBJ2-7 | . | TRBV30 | CAWSAGREQYF
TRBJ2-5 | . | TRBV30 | CAWRRIPRPGPRETQYF
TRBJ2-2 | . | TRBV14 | CASSLTAGWVTNTGELFF
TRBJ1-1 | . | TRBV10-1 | CASSDNGNTEAFF
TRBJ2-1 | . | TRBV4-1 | CASSRQKTGNEQFF
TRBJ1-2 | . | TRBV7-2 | CASSWGGQGGSGYTF
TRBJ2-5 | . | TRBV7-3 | CASSLTGGQLTQYF
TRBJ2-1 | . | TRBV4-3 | CASSQGRLAGVSYNEQFF
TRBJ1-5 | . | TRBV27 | CASSLGQLQPQHF
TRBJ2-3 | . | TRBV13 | CASSFWPGHTDTQYF
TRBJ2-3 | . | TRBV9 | CASSAPASSTDTQYF
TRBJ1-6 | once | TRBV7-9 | CASSLGGLNNSPLHF
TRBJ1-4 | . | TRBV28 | CASSFRGTGGKNEKLFF